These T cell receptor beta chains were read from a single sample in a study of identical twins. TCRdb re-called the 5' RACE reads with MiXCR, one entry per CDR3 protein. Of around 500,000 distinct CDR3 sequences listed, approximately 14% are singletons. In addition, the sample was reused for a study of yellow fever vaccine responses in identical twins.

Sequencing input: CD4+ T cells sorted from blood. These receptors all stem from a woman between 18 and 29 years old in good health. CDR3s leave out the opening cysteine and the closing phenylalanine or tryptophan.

CDR3 protein: ASSLDLSSYEQY; V gene: TRBV7-9
CDR3 protein: ASSVATGTNYGYT; V gene: TRBV9
CDR3 protein: ASSRGTDKTYEQY; V gene: TRBV5-1
CDR3 protein: ASSQYDRDNEQF; V gene: TRBV7-2
CDR3 protein: ASSPDQRGFREQF; V gene: TRBV7-2
CDR3 protein: ASSLSPAHFGSPLH; V gene: TRBV5-1
CDR3 protein: AITSGTGGPDTQY; V gene: TRBV10-3
CDR3 protein: ASSLLSTNSPLH; V gene: TRBV5-1
CDR3 protein: ASSLGDRGTEKLF; V gene: TRBV28
CDR3 protein: ASRFGPSYEQY; V gene: TRBV7-9
CDR3 protein: SATGLAVEQY; V gene: TRBV20-1
CDR3 protein: AISESTGRPSYNEQF; V gene: TRBV10-3
CDR3 protein: ASSTRLAGSSYNEQF; V gene: TRBV6-1
CDR3 protein: ASSSTYRDGFHGYT; V gene: TRBV27
CDR3 protein: ASRRTGTSYNEQF; V gene: TRBV6-2/TRBV6-3
CDR3 protein: ASSILQGTTDTQY; V gene: TRBV19
CDR3 protein: ASSRGTANTGELF; V gene: TRBV12-3/TRBV12-4
CDR3 protein: SVTGGGTDTQY; V gene: TRBV20-1
CDR3 protein: SARGFGGGQETQY; V gene: TRBV20-1
CDR3 protein: ASSQGTVEGDTQY; V gene: TRBV4-2
CDR3 protein: ASSQEARANTEAF; V gene: TRBV4-1
CDR3 protein: SARSTGNSPLH; V gene: TRBV20-1
CDR3 protein: SVTSVVGEQY; V gene: TRBV29-1
CDR3 protein: SARDKWTGGEQY; V gene: TRBV20-1
CDR3 protein: ASSAQGRSTNEKLF; V gene: TRBV5-1
CDR3 protein: ASSLFGTGDTGELF; V gene: TRBV11-2
CDR3 protein: ASSQGATTLSKSYEQY; V gene: TRBV4-3
CDR3 protein: SAFPDRRIYEQY; V gene: TRBV20-1
CDR3 protein: ASSSSGGRPWDTQY; V gene: TRBV7-2
CDR3 protein: ASSPGWGVQETQY; V gene: TRBV7-8
CDR3 protein: ASSWDTRSYNEQF; V gene: TRBV27
CDR3 protein: ASSLVSGTDTQY; V gene: TRBV5-1
CDR3 protein: SVERGGTEAF; V gene: TRBV29-1
CDR3 protein: ASSASGGPTDTQY; V gene: TRBV2
CDR3 protein: SARVLGAGGVTDTQY; V gene: TRBV20-1
CDR3 protein: ASSFGKITYEQY; V gene: TRBV5-1
CDR3 protein: AILRQGSYEQY; V gene: TRBV2
CDR3 protein: ASSGTPNTGELF; V gene: TRBV5-4
CDR3 protein: ATQSGTGTETQY; V gene: TRBV2
CDR3 protein: ASSFRSGGIELAYEQY; V gene: TRBV5-5
CDR3 protein: ASSAYSGGGNIQY; V gene: TRBV7-2
CDR3 protein: ASFGAGAEETQY; V gene: TRBV7-2
CDR3 protein: ASSLYPSGGYEQY; V gene: TRBV27